The 5 T cell receptor beta chains in this list originate from one sample, sequenced in a study of long-term antiretroviral therapy in people with HIV. A v3.0 immunoSEQ assay was performed at survey level. The data were produced by immunoSEQ multiplex PCR, yet TCRdb's version contains in-frame clones alone and is incomplete. Of fewer than 55,000 clones listed, 90% to 95% were seen once; the top ten hold 2.7%. This sample comprised unsorted PBMCs, obtained 3.7 years after starting antiretroviral therapy. These receptor sequences come from a woman in her fifties or sixties with HIV.

The chain carries TRBV7-2 and TRBJ2-7; D is unclear. The CDR3 covers 14 residues. Trimming cost V 5 bases and J 2 bases, with 13 bases left between them. The germline V gene encodes CDR1 SGHTA and CDR2 FQGNSA. The CDR3 DNA is TGTGCCAGCAGCAGCCGTTACAATCCCTACGAGCAGTACTTC. Protein: CASSSRYNPYEQYF.

V is TRBV7-2 and J is TRBJ1-2, with 7 bases matching TRBD1. The CDR3 sequence is 14 residues long. J lost 4 bases, V lost 3 bases, and 5 bases had no gene match. The germline gives CDR1 SGHTA, CDR2 FQGNSA. The CDR3 region has the DNA TGTGCCAGCAGCTTGCCTGGGGACAGCTATGGCTACACCTTC. Amino acid sequence: CASSLPGDSYGYTF.

This chain uses TRBV4-2 with TRBJ2-1, with 14 bases identical to TRBD2. J was trimmed by 7 bases and V by 0 bases; bases with no gene match: 11. Per the germline V gene, CDR1 is LGHNA and CDR2 is YNFKEQ. The CDR3 has 19 residues. The CDR3 sequence: CASSQEGDMTSGGGNEQFF. The CDR3 DNA follows: TGTGCCAGCAGCCAAGAAGGGGACATGACTAGCGGGGGGGGGAATGAGCAGTTCTTC.

The rearrangement links TRBV5-4 to TRBJ2-7; either TRBD1 or TRBD2 may fit D (5 bases each). V shed 4 bases and J shed 4 bases, with 12 bases lying between them. Germline CDR1 is SGHNT and CDR2 is YYREEE (reference sequence). This CDR3 has 13 residues. CDR3 residues: CASSRGRLYEQYF. The CDR3 nucleotides are TGTGCCAGCAGCCGGGGACGGCTATACGAGCAGTACTTC.

V gene TRBV7-8 combines with J gene TRBJ1-3; 7 nucleotides match TRBD1. V shed 4 bases, J shed 0 bases, and the junction held 9 bases outside the gene matches. Per the germline V gene, CDR1 is SGHVS and CDR2 is FQNEAQ. The CDR3 is 17 residues long. CDR3 DNA: TGTGCCAGCAGCTCGTACCGGGACAGCATCTCTGGAAACACCATATATTTT. Its protein is CASSSYRDSISGNTIYF.